This T cell receptor (beta chain) was captured in a study of CD8 T cells in ankylosing spondylitis. This clonotype was counted once. What it binds is not known. By quantitative 5'-RACE with molecular barcodes, the TCR beta libraries were made. Each CDR3 protein gets one entry after TCRdb re-called the 5' RACE reads with MiXCR. The sample records about 150,000 distinct CDR3 sequences, around a third being singletons. Study findings and constraints: Clones linked to disease were reported to show significant enrichment in matched ankylosing spondylitis synovial fluid. In ankylosing spondylitis blood, a motif of eight highly homologous TCR beta variants appeared characteristic. Before this, some motif variants had been reported in reactive arthritis synovial fluid and blood.

The specimen was synovial fluid, either unsorted or a sorted T cell fraction (not recorded which). The origin of this receptor is a male donor with ankylosing spondylitis.

CDR3 residues: CASSYRGLKLFF. The CDR3 DNA is TGTGCCAGCAGTTACCGAGGGTTAAAACTGTTTTTT. The gene calls are TRBV6-2 or TRBV6-3 and TRBJ1-4; D call uncertain. Germline CDR1 is MNHEY and CDR2 is SVGEGT. Trimming cost V 2 bases and J 10 bases, with 8 bases left between them. This CDR3 is 12 amino acids long.